This T cell receptor beta chain originates from a study of early T cells in non-severe SARS-CoV-2 infection listed by TCRdb under 2021. Notes on the research overall: Because TCR sequencing was done on bulk RNA from unsorted whole blood, the alpha and beta chains could not be paired.

This clonotype was counted between two and nine times. The antigen it binds to is not known. Base-call qualities are not available, and no considerably larger clone is one nucleotide away. Broader findings and caveats from the paper: VDJdb matching was skewed toward anti-spike CD8 responses, so virus-specific expansions were likely underestimated and private and CD4 specificities were missed.

Set within a cohort of healthcare workers in London, UK, this nested case-control study involved weekly PCR testing of nasopharyngeal swabs along with blood sampling. Healthcare workers were recruited between 23 and 31 March 2020, during the week of the UK lockdown, and were followed weekly for up to roughly 15 weeks. The method behind the library was 5' RACE. The sequencer was a NextSeq 500. The TCR library protocol attached unique molecular identifiers to individual cDNA molecules to correct for sequencing error and PCR bias. Both TCR alpha and beta chains were sequenced, and tight co-correlation was observed between alpha and beta sequence abundances in each sample. The original pipeline was this. Decombinator V4 was used to annotate the V gene, J gene and CDR3 of the TCR sequences. Expanded TCRs were defined as changing significantly between any two time points under a Poisson model with p below 0.0001. Abundances of TCRs were expressed as counts per million after normalisation to the total number of TCRs sequenced in each sample. VDJdb, accessed on 1 November 2021, was searched for TCRs annotated for CMV, EBV and SARS-CoV-2, and TCRs annotated for more than one antigen were excluded. In TCRdb, the public reads were trimmed at Q25 with fastp and aligned with MiXCR, with productive beta chains retained. When rows share a CDR3 protein, they turn into one entry using the most common DNA and genes. TCRdb's processing, not the authors', yielded these V and J calls. This sample holds around 61,000 distinct CDR3 sequences; approximately 15% were observed only once. The ten largest clones represent roughly 3.9% of the sample.

Specimen: whole blood, collected at baseline. The sequence derives from an adult who was a healthcare worker with PCR-confirmed SARS-CoV-2 infection or an uninfected control (not recorded which).

The CDR3 loop reads CASSIDGTSYEQYF. In nucleotide form, the sequence is TGCGCCAGCAGCATAGACGGTACCTCCTACGAGCAGTACTTC. Here the chain combines TRBV5-1 and TRBJ2-7, with the D gene too uncertain to name. V drops 4 bases and J drops 0 bases, leaving 11 bases in between. The CDR3 measures 14 amino acids from cysteine to phenylalanine. The DNA shown is the 42-base CDR3, in frame from base 1. The CDR1 and CDR2 encoded by the germline V gene are SGHRS and YFSETQ.